This T cell receptor (beta chain) was documented in a study of blood T cell repertoires in COVID-19. Study as a whole: Acute and convalescent COVID-19 samples came from the United States, Italy and Spain.

The repertoire was sequenced with immunoSEQ multiplex PCR; TCRdb's copy has only in-frame clones and lacks some. Among fewer than 300,000 clones listed, less than 85% were seen once. CDR3 length: 15 residues. The V segment lost 5 bases and the J segment 8 bases; nucleotides outside the gene matches: 9. CDR1 and CDR2 from the germline V gene are SGHNT and YENEEA. The rearrangement links TRBV11-3 to TRBJ2-1, with 10 bases that match TRBD1. The sequenced sample consisted of PBMCs or T cells enriched from blood (not recorded which). This TCR was recovered from a woman aged 50 to 65 who had recovered from COVID-19. In nucleotides, the CDR3 is TGTGCCAGCAGCCTCCGGGACAGGGGAGGGGATGAGCAGTTCTTC. Amino acid sequence: CASSLRDRGGDEQFF.